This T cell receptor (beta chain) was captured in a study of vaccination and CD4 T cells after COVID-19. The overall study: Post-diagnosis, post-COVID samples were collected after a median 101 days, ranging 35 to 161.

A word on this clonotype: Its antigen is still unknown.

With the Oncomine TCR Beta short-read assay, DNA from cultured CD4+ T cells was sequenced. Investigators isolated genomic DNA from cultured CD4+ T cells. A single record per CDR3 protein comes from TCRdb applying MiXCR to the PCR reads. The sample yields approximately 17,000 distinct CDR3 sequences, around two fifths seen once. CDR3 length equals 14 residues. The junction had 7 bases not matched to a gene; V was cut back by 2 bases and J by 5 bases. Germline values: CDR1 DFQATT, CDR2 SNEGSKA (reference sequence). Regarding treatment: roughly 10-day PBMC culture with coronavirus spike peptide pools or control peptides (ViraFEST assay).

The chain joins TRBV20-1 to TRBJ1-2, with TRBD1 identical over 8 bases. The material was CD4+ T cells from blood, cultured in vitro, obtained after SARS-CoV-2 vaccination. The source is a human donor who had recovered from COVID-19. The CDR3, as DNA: TGCAGTGCTAGACGAGGGACAGGAAGATATGGCTACACCTTC. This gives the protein CSARRGTGRYGYTF.